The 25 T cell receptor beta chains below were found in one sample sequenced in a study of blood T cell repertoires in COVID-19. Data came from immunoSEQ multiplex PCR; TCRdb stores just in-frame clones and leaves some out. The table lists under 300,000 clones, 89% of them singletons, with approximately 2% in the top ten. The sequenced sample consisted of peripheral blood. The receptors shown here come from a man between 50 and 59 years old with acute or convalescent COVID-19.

CDR3 sequence (DNA): TGCGCCAGCAGCCCCAGGGGTTCTACAGATACGCAGTATTTT. Protein product: CASSPRGSTDTQYF. This chain joins TRBV5-1 and TRBJ2-3; D possibly corresponds to TRBD1 (6 bases). The CDR3 contains 14 residues. Trimming removed 4 bases at V and 3 bases at J, with 12 bases between. Germline assignment: CDR1 SGHRS and CDR2 YFSETQ.

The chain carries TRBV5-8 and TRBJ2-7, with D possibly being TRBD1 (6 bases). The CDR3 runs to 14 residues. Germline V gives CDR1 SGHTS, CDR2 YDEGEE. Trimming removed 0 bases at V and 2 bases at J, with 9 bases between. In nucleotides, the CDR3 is TGTGCCAGCAGCTTGGAAACAGGGACCTACGAGCAGTACTTC. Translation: CASSLETGTYEQYF.

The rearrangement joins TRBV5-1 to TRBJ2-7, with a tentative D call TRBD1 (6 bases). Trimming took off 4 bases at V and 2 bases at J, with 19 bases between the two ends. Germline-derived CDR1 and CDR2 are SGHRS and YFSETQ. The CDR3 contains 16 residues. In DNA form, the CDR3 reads TGCGCCAGCAGCCCACGGACAGTTGAACTGACCTACGAGCAGTACTTC. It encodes CASSPRTVELTYEQYF.

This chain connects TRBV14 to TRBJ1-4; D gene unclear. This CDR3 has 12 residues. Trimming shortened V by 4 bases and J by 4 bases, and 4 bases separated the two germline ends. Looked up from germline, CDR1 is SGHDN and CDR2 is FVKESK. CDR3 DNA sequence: TGTGCCAGCAGCCCCTATAATGAAAAACTGTTTTTT. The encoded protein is CASSPYNEKLFF.

The CDR3 region is CASSLDRGSSYEQYF. CDR3 DNA sequence: TGTGCCAGTAGTCTGGACAGGGGGAGCTCCTACGAGCAGTACTTC. This chain connects TRBV19 to TRBJ2-7; TRBD1 aligns across 10 bases. The germline gives CDR1 LNHDA, CDR2 SQIVND (reference sequence). CDR3 size: 15 residues. The ends lost 5 bases at V and 0 bases at J; junction bases unmatched: 4. Complete variable domain (other parts from reference TRBV19 and TRBJ2-7): DGGITQSPKYLFRKEGQNVTLSCEQNLNHDAMYWYRQDPGQGLRLIYYSQIVNDFQKGDIAEGYSVSREKKESFPLTVTSAQKNPTAFYLCASSLDRGSSYEQYFGPGTRLTVT.

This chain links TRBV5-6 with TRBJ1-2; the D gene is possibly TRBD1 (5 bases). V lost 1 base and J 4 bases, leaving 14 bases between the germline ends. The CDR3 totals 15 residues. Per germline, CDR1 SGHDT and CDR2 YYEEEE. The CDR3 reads CASSLFPGLSYGYTF. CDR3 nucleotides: TGTGCCAGCAGCTTGTTTCCGGGACTGAGCTATGGCTACACCTTC.

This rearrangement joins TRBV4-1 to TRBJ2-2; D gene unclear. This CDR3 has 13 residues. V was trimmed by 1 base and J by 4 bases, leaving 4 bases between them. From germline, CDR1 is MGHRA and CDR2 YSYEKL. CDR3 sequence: CASSQARTGELFF. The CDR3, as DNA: TGCGCCAGCAGCCAAGCTCGCACCGGGGAGCTGTTTTTT.

CDR3 nucleotide sequence: TGTGCCAGCAGGTACACCGGGACCTACGAGCAGTACTTC. Translation: CASRYTGTYEQYF. This chain connects TRBV12-3 or TRBV12-4 to TRBJ2-7; a weak D match, TRBD2 (5 bases). CDR3 length: 13 residues. V was trimmed by 6 bases and J by 2 bases, leaving 11 bases between them.

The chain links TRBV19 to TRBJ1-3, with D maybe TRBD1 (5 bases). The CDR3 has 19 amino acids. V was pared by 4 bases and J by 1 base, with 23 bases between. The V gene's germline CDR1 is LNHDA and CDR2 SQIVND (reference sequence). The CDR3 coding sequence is TGTGCCAGTAGTACACACTGGGGCACGCTTGAGATGTCTGGAAACACCATATATTTT. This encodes CASSTHWGTLEMSGNTIYF.

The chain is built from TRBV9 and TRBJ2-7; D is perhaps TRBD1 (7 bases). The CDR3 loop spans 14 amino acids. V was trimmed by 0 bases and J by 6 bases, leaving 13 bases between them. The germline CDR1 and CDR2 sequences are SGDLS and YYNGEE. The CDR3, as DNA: TGTGCCAGCAGCGTAGGGGGGGACAGTGTCGAGCAGTACTTC. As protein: CASSVGGDSVEQYF.

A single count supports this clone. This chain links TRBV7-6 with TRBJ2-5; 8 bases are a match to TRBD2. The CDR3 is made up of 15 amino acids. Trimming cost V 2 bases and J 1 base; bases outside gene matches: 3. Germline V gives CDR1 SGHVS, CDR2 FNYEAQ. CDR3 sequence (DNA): TGTGCCAGCAGCTTATTTACTAGCGGCCAAGAGACCCAGTACTTC. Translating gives CASSLFTSGQETQYF. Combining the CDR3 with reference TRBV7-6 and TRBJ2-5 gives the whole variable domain GAGVSQSPRYKVTKRGQDVALRCDPISGHVSLYWYRQALGQGPEFLTYFNYEAQQDKSGLPNDRFSAERPEGSISTLTIQRTEQRDSAMYRCASSLFTSGQETQYFGPGTRLLVL.

This chain's CDR3 is CASSLFDRGDQPQHF. CDR3 in DNA: TGTGCCAGCAGCTTATTCGACAGGGGTGATCAGCCCCAGCATTTT. This chain joins TRBV7-8 and TRBJ1-5, with 8 bases identical to TRBD1. The CDR3 has 15 residues. Germline V gene sequence: CDR1 SGHVS, CDR2 FQNEAQ. V dropped 2 bases and J dropped 5; count of bases not matched to a gene: 5.

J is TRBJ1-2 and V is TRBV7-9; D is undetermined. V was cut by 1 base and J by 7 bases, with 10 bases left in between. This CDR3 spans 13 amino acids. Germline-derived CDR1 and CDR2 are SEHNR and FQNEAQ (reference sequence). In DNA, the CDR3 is TGTGCCAGCAGCTTAGAGGTTGAGGGTGGCTACACCTTC. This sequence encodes CASSLEVEGGYTF.

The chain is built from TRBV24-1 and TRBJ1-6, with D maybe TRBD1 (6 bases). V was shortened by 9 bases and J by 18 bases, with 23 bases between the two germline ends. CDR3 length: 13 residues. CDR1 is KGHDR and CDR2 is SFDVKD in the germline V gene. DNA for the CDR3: TGTGCCACCCTCCCGCAGGGGTCCCCTCAAGGCCACTTT. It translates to CATLPQGSPQGHF.

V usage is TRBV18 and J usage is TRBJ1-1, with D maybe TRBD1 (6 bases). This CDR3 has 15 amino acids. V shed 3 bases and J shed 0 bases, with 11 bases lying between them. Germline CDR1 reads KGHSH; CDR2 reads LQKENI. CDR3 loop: CASSPADRVNTEAFF. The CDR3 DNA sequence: TGTGCCAGCTCACCGGCGGACAGAGTGAACACTGAAGCTTTCTTT.

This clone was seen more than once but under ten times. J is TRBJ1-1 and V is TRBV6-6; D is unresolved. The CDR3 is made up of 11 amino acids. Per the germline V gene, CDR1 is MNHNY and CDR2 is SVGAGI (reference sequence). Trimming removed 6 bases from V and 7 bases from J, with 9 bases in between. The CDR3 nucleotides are TGTGCCAGCAGCCGTAGCGGTGAAGCTTTCTTT. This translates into CASSRSGEAFF.

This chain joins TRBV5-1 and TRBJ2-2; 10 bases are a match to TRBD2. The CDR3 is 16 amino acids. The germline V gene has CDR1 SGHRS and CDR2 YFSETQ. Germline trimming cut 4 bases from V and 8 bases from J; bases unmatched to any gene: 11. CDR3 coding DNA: TGCGCCAGCAGCGGCGCCGGGACTAGCGTGCGGGGGGAGCTGTTTTTT. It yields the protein CASSGAGTSVRGELFF. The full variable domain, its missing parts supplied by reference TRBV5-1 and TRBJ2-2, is KAGVTQTPRYLIKTRGQQVTLSCSPISGHRSVSWYQQTPGQGLQFLFEYFSETQRNKGNFPGRFSGRQFSNSRSEMNVSTLELGDSALYLCASSGAGTSVRGELFFGEGSRLTVL.

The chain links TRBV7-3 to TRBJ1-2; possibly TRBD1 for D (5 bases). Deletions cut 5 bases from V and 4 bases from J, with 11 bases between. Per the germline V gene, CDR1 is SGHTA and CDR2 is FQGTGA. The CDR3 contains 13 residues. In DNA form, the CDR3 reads TGTGCCAGCAGCCCTGGGGCAGGCTATGGCTACACCTTC. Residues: CASSPGAGYGYTF.

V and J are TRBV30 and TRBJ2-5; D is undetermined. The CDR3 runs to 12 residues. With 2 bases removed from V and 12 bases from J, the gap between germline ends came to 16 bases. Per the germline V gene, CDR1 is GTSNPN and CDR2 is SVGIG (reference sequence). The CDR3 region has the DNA TGTGCCTGGAGTCCGCAGGCCGGAAAGAAGTACTTC. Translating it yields CAWSPQAGKKYF.

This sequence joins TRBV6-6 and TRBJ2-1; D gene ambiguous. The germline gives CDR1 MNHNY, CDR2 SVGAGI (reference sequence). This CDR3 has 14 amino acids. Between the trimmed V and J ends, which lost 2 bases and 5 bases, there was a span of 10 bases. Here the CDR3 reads CASSYRTDHNEQFF. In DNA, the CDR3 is TGTGCCAGCAGTTACCGTACAGATCACAATGAGCAGTTCTTC.

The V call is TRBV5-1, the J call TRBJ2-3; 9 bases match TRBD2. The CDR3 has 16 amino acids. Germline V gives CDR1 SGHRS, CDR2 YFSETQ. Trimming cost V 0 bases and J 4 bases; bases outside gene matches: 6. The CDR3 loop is CASSLGGTSRPDTQYF. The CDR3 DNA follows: TGCGCCAGCAGCTTGGGTGGGACTAGCCGGCCAGATACGCAGTATTTT. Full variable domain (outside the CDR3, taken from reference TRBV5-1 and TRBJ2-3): KAGVTQTPRYLIKTRGQQVTLSCSPISGHRSVSWYQQTPGQGLQFLFEYFSETQRNKGNFPGRFSGRQFSNSRSEMNVSTLELGDSALYLCASSLGGTSRPDTQYFGPGTRLTVL.

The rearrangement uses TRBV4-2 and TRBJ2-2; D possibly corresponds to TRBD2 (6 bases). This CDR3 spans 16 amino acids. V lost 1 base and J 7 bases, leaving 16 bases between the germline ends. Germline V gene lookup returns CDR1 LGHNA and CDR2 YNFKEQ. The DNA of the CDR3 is TGTGCCAGCAGCCAAGCTAGCGATAAGGGTTTCGGGGAGCTGTTTTTT. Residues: CASSQASDKGFGELFF.

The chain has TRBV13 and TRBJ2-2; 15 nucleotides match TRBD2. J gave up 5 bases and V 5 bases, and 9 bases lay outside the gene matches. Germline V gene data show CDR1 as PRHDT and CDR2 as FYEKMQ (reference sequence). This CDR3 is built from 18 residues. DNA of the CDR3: TGTGCCAGCAGCCGCAGGACTAGCGGGGGGGCCAGGACCGGGGAGCTGTTTTTT. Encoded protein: CASSRRTSGGARTGELFF.

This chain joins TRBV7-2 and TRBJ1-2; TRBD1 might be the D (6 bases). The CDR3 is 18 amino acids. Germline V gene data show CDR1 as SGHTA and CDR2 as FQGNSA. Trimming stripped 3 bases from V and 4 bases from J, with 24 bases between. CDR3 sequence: CASSFGVRGPSWPYGYTF. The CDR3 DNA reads TGTGCCAGCAGCTTTGGGGTCAGGGGTCCATCTTGGCCCTATGGCTACACCTTC.

In DNA, the CDR3 is TGTGCCAGCAGCCGCACTTTCGGCGGGGGAGTGGTCCAGTACTTC. Protein product: CASSRTFGGGVVQYF. V gene TRBV5-8 combines with J gene TRBJ2-5; TRBD2 matches at 7 bases. The CDR3 contains 15 residues. V trimming: 4 bases; J trimming: 10 bases; junction bases outside the gene matches: 16. The germline gives CDR1 SGHTS, CDR2 YDEGEE.